Sequencing of this T cell receptor beta chain was carried out in a study of T-cell reconstitution after alpha-beta-depleted transplantation in children. Findings and limits, study-wide: The authors attributed T-cell counts and diversity one year after transplant mostly to newly produced T cells.

About this clonotype itself: Antigen unknown.

Using unique molecular identifiers, the investigators prepared the TCRbeta library. TCRdb re-derived calls from the PCR reads in MiXCR, one entry per CDR3 protein. Here the sample spans fewer than 750,000 distinct CDR3 sequences, under 30% being singletons. V lost 6 bases and J lost 2; bases outside the gene matches: 4. This CDR3 has 13 amino acids. The germline CDR1 and CDR2 sequences are DFQATT and SNEGSKA (reference sequence). The sequence was obtained from a boy less than two years old who had a stem cell transplant for acute myeloid leukemia, so the T cells may come from the graft donor. This specimen consisted of PBMCs, mostly from graft donor cells, obtained 360 days after TCRalphabeta/CD19-depleted stem cell transplant. V is TRBV20-1 and J is TRBJ2-3, with 8 bases aligning to TRBD2. In DNA form, the CDR3 reads TGCAGTGCGGTTAGCGGGGCCACAGATACGCAGTATTTT. It specifies CSAVSGATDTQYF.